What follows are 27 T cell receptor beta chains derived from one specimen sequenced in a study of T cells in Graves' hyperthyroidism and ophthalmopathy. The investigators amplified TCR beta CDR3 regions from RNA transcripts. HTBI primers were the set used in a first-round RT-PCR of the TCR CDR3. Each CDR3 protein is one row after TCRdb ran MiXCR on the multiplex PCR reads. The table has a few hundred thousand distinct CDR3 sequences, approximately 14% seen once. What was sequenced was blood. The receptors shown here come from a woman aged 30 to 39 with Graves' hyperthyroidism that later progressed to Graves' ophthalmopathy.

With respect to this clonotype: One base away lies a much larger clone, so this may be a sequencing read error. The V gene is TRBV20-1, the J gene TRBJ2-7; 9 nucleotides line up with TRBD1. CDR1 DFQATT and CDR2 SNEGSKA come from the germline V gene (reference sequence). Trimming removed 6 bases from V and 6 bases from J; junction bases left unmatched: 12. The CDR3 loop spans 14 amino acids. CDR3 residues: CSAPLRTGASEQYF. The CDR3 region has the DNA TGCAGTGCGCCCCTACGGACAGGGGCCTCCGAGCAGTACTTC.

This clonotype was seen at least ten times. V is TRBV2 and J is TRBJ2-1; 7 bases are shared with TRBD1. Per the germline V gene, CDR1 is SNHLY and CDR2 is FYNNEI. After removal of 5 bases from V and 4 bases from J, the junction contained 5 bases not matched to a gene. The CDR3 extends over 14 amino acids. CDR3 bases: TGTGCCAGCAGTCCGGACAGGAGGTACAATGAGCAGTTCTTC. Translating it yields CASSPDRRYNEQFF. The complete variable domain, with remaining parts taken from reference TRBV2 and TRBJ2-1, reads EPEVTQTPSHQVTQMGQEVILRCVPISNHLYFYWYRQILGQKVEFLVSFYNNEISEKSEIFDDQFSVERPDGSNFTLKIRSTKLEDSAMYFCASSPDRRYNEQFFGPGTRLTVL.

The sample holds many counts of this clonotype. The chain combines TRBV6-1 with TRBJ2-7, with TRBD1 matching over 9 bases. Trimming at V came to 4 bases and at J to 4 bases, leaving 5 bases not matched to a gene. CDR3 length: 14 amino acids. Germline values: CDR1 MNHNS, CDR2 SASEGT. The CDR3 loop is CASSGRDRAYEQYF. CDR3 nucleotide sequence: TGTGCCAGCAGTGGCCGGGACAGGGCTTACGAGCAGTACTTC.

This clonotype showed up many times. The J gene is TRBJ1-3, the V gene TRBV2; no clear D. Germline CDR1 SNHLY, CDR2 FYNNEI. The CDR3 spans 11 residues. Deletions cut 3 bases from V and 7 bases from J, with 4 bases between. The DNA of the CDR3 is TGTGCCAGCAGTGAGATGAACACCATATATTTT. It codes for CASSEMNTIYF.

This chain links TRBV27 with TRBJ1-5; possible D gene TRBD1, 5 bases. Trimming cost V 0 bases and J 6 bases, with 9 bases left between them. This CDR3 spans 14 amino acids. CDR1 is MNHEY and CDR2 is SMNVEV in the germline V gene (reference sequence). CDR3 DNA sequence: TGTGCCAGCAGTTTATCGCCAGGGCCTCAGCCCCAGCATTTT. It specifies CASSLSPGPQPQHF.

The gene calls are TRBV6-1 and TRBJ2-7; D might be TRBD1 (6 bases). V lost 6 bases, J lost 0 bases, and 18 bases lay in between. Germline CDR1 reads MNHNS; CDR2 reads SASEGT. The CDR3 is 16 amino acids. The CDR3 is CASREHRVDSSYEQYF. The CDR3 DNA follows: TGTGCCAGCAGAGAACACAGGGTCGACTCCTCCTACGAGCAGTACTTC.

This chain uses TRBV19 with TRBJ2-2; TRBD1 aligns across 11 bases. Per germline, CDR1 LNHDA and CDR2 SQIVND (reference sequence). The CDR3 loop spans 14 amino acids. Unmatched junction bases numbered 3, after V lost 7 bases and J lost 5 bases. CDR3 protein: CASTRDRGTGELFF. As DNA, the CDR3 is TGTGCCAGTACCCGGGACAGGGGGACCGGGGAGCTGTTTTTT. Combining the CDR3 with reference TRBV19 and TRBJ2-2 gives the whole variable domain DGGITQSPKYLFRKEGQNVTLSCEQNLNHDAMYWYRQDPGQGLRLIYYSQIVNDFQKGDIAEGYSVSREKKESFPLTVTSAQKNPTAFYLCASTRDRGTGELFFGEGSRLTVL.

Ten or more counts support this clonotype. The V and J genes are TRBV19 and TRBJ2-3; 7 bases are a match to TRBD2. The CDR3 covers 15 residues. CDR1 LNHDA and CDR2 SQIVND come from the germline V gene (reference sequence). Trimming cost V 10 bases and J 0 bases; bases outside gene matches: 10. As DNA, the CDR3 is TGTGCCACCAAACTCACTAGCGCAAGCACAGATACGCAGTATTTT. It codes for CATKLTSASTDTQYF.

The chain joins TRBV3-1 to TRBJ2-5, with D possibly being TRBD2 (6 bases). This CDR3 comprises 14 residues. Germline V gives CDR1 LGHDT, CDR2 YNNKEL (reference sequence). The ends were cut back, 0 bases at V and 7 bases at J, with 12 bases in the middle. The CDR3 is CASSQEPGVGTQYF. The CDR3, as DNA: TGTGCCAGCAGCCAAGAGCCGGGAGTTGGGACCCAGTACTTC.

This clonotype appeared many times. The rearrangement uses TRBV7-9 and TRBJ2-1; 7 bases align to TRBD1. Germline assignment: CDR1 SEHNR and CDR2 FQNEAQ (reference sequence). The CDR3 has 16 residues. V was pared by 1 base and J by 2 bases, with 5 bases of the junction left unmatched. The CDR3 DNA reads TGTGCCAGCAGCTTAGGGGACAGCCTCGCCTACAATGAGCAGTTCTTC. This codes for CASSLGDSLAYNEQFF.

This clonotype was found many times. V is TRBV2 and J is TRBJ1-4; D unresolved. CDR3 size: 14 residues. Per the germline V gene, CDR1 is SNHLY and CDR2 is FYNNEI. Trimming shortened V by 5 bases and J by 0 bases, and 7 bases separated the two germline ends. The CDR3: CASSPGSTNEKLFF. The CDR3 nucleotides are TGTGCCAGCAGTCCAGGTTCAACTAATGAAAAACTGTTTTTT.

This clonotype was detected many times. The chain carries TRBV12-3 or TRBV12-4 and TRBJ2-1, with 9 positions matching TRBD1. After removal of 6 bases from V and 5 bases from J, the junction contained 8 bases not matched to a gene. The length of the CDR3 is 15 residues. CDR3 in DNA: TGTGCCAGCAGAACGGGACAGGGTTTCAACAATGAGCAGTTCTTC. The encoded protein is CASRTGQGFNNEQFF.

V and J are TRBV7-3 and TRBJ2-3; 13 positions agree with TRBD2. J gave up 3 bases and V 5 bases, and 8 bases lay outside the gene matches. Germline V lookup: CDR1 SGHTA, CDR2 FQGTGA. The CDR3 length is 17 residues. CDR3 sequence reads: CASSKRTSGSKTDTQYF. The DNA for the CDR3 is TGTGCCAGCAGCAAAAGGACTAGCGGGAGTAAGACAGATACGCAGTATTTT.

The chain carries TRBV2 and TRBJ2-5, with 7 bases matching TRBD1. Trimming removed 1 base from V and 2 bases from J; junction bases left unmatched: 1. This CDR3 comprises 14 residues. CDR1 and CDR2 (germline): SNHLY, FYNNEI. Here the CDR3 DNA reads TGTGCCAGCAGTGAAGTGGGACAGCAAGAGACCCAGTACTTC. It codes for CASSEVGQQETQYF.

This clonotype was found many times. Here the CDR3 reads CASSLGAGEETEAFF. The CDR3 nucleotides read TGCGCCAGCAGCTTGGGTGCGGGGGAGGAGACTGAAGCTTTCTTT. The rearrangement joins TRBV5-1 to TRBJ1-1, with a possible D match to TRBD1 (5 bases). From germline, CDR1 is SGHRS and CDR2 YFSETQ. This CDR3 is 15 amino acids long. Trimming removed 0 bases from V and 5 bases from J, with 14 bases in between.

At least ten counts were recorded for this clonotype. V is TRBV7-2 and J is TRBJ2-5, with D tentatively TRBD1 (6 bases). The length of the CDR3 is 12 residues. Per germline, CDR1 SGHTA and CDR2 FQGNSA. The V end was cut by 4 bases, the J end by 5 bases, with 8 bases between. The CDR3 nucleotides are TGTGCCAGCAGCTCCACAGGGGAGACCCAGTACTTC. Its translation: CASSSTGETQYF.

This clonotype occurred many times. The J gene is TRBJ1-3, the V gene TRBV30; TRBD1 is a possible D gene (6 bases). Trimming shortened V by 2 bases and J by 4 bases, and 15 bases separated the two germline ends. Germline lookup yields CDR1 GTSNPN and CDR2 SVGIG (reference sequence). This CDR3 region has 15 residues. CDR3 nucleotides: TGTGCCTGGAGTAGTTTCGGGACATCGGGAAACACCATATATTTT. This translates into CAWSSFGTSGNTIYF.

The CDR3: CASSLETYLNNEQFF. Written as DNA, the CDR3 is TGTGCCAGCAGCTTGGAGACCTACCTTAACAATGAGCAGTTCTTC. J is TRBJ2-1 and V is TRBV5-4, with D hard to call. This CDR3 is built from 15 residues. Germline V gives CDR1 SGHNT, CDR2 YYREEE (reference sequence). V lost 0 bases and J lost 5, with 12 bases in between. The whole variable domain, remainder taken from reference TRBV5-4 and TRBJ2-1, is ETGVTQSPTHLIKTRGQQVTLRCSSQSGHNTVSWYQQALGQGPQFIFQYYREEENGRGNFPPRFSGLQFPNYSSELNVNALELDDSALYLCASSLETYLNNEQFFGPGTRLTVL.

This clonotype has just a few counts. The genes are TRBV15 and TRBJ1-1; D gene unclear. There are 14 residues in the CDR3. The V end was cut by 3 bases, the J end by 3 bases, with 11 bases between. CDR1 is LNHNV, CDR2 YYDKDF, per germline (reference sequence). CDR3 amino acids: CATSSGRTDTEAFF. CDR3 nucleotides: TGTGCCACCAGCAGTGGAAGGACGGACACTGAAGCTTTCTTT.

This clonotype was counted ten times or more. The chain is built from TRBV6-5 and TRBJ2-3; D may correspond to TRBD1 or TRBD2 (5 bases each). V was clipped by 4 bases and J by 0 bases, with 26 bases between them. The CDR3 covers 20 residues. Per germline, CDR1 MNHEY and CDR2 SVGAGI. The CDR3 DNA sequence: TGTGCCAGCAGTTCTGTGGGACGGTGGAGGATCGGAACTAGCACAGATACGCAGTATTTT. Amino acid sequence: CASSSVGRWRIGTSTDTQYF.

The chain has TRBV5-4 and TRBJ2-7; 10 nucleotides line up with TRBD2. J lost 4 bases, V lost 2 bases, and 12 bases had no gene match. Germline CDR1 SGHNT, CDR2 YYREEE (reference sequence). The CDR3 is 17 amino acids. The CDR3 spells CASSFELAGPILYEQYF. In nucleotides, the CDR3 is TGTGCCAGCAGCTTCGAACTAGCGGGACCAATCCTGTACGAGCAGTACTTC.

The genes are TRBV3-1 and TRBJ1-1; tentative D call: TRBD1 (6 bases). The CDR3 has 15 amino acids. The V gene's germline CDR1 is LGHDT and CDR2 YNNKEL (reference sequence). V was cut by 0 bases and J by 4 bases, with 12 bases left in between. CDR3 residues: CASSQEGGAVTEAFF. CDR3 DNA sequence: TGTGCCAGCAGCCAAGAGGGGGGGGCGGTCACTGAAGCTTTCTTT. The full variable domain, in which reference TRBV3-1 and TRBJ1-1 provide the parts outside the CDR3, is DTAVSQTPKYLVTQMGNDKSIKCEQNLGHDTMYWYKQDSKKFLKIMFSYNNKELIINETVPNRFSPKSPDKAHLNLHINSLELGDSAVYFCASSQEGGAVTEAFFGQGTRLTVV.

The chain combines TRBV12-5 with TRBJ1-1; possibly TRBD1 for D (6 bases). CDR3 size: 12 residues. The germline gives CDR1 LGHNT, CDR2 FRNRAP. Trimming stripped 4 bases from V and 3 bases from J, with 6 bases between. The CDR3 loop is CASGYRDTEAFF. The CDR3 nucleotides read TGTGCTAGTGGTTACAGGGACACTGAAGCTTTCTTT. Variable domain in full (rest from reference TRBV12-5 and TRBJ1-1): DARVTQTPRHKVTEMGQEVTMRCQPILGHNTVFWYRQTMMQGLELLAYFRNRAPLDDSGMPKDRFSAEMPDATLATLKIQPSEPRDSAVYFCASGYRDTEAFFGQGTRLTVV.

This clonotype was found a few times. V is TRBV6-1 and J is TRBJ2-7, with D tentatively TRBD2 (5 bases). CDR3 length: 12 residues. Trimming took 5 bases from V and 5 from J, leaving 10 bases between them. The germline gives CDR1 MNHNS, CDR2 SASEGT. For the CDR3, the DNA is TGTGCCAGCAGTACGGGGTTGCACGAGCAGTACTTC. Translated: CASSTGLHEQYF.

This clonotype occurred a few times. The J gene is TRBJ2-5, the V gene TRBV19; D is unresolved. The V end was cut by 6 bases, the J end by 2 bases, with 13 bases between. This CDR3 contains 14 residues. Germline V gene lookup returns CDR1 LNHDA and CDR2 SQIVND (reference sequence). This CDR3 is CASRGVGLQETQYF. The CDR3, as DNA: TGTGCCAGTAGAGGAGTCGGGCTACAAGAGACCCAGTACTTC.

The chain uses TRBV2 and TRBJ2-3, with 10 nucleotides matching TRBD2. Germline CDR1 SNHLY, CDR2 FYNNEI. The CDR3 runs to 16 residues. The junction had 7 bases not matched to a gene; V was cut back by 6 bases and J by 1 base. The DNA for the CDR3 is TGTGCCAGCAGGACGGACCTAGCGGGAGGCACAGATACGCAGTATTTT. It encodes CASRTDLAGGTDTQYF.

Note on this clonotype: The germline gene is not matched at one end of the junction; a read error may be the cause. The chain couples TRBV7-9 to TRBJ1-2; D unresolved. The CDR3 has 14 amino acids. Per the germline V gene, CDR1 is SEHNR and CDR2 is FQNEAQ (reference sequence). In DNA form, the CDR3 reads TGCCCCCCCCCCCCCCGGTTTTCGGACTATGGCTACACCTTC. It is translated as CPPPPRFSDYGYTF.